This T cell receptor beta chain was sequenced during a study of neurological immune-mediated disorders. About the research overall: Disease course was recorded as relapsing-remitting for around 31 and secondary progressive for about 9% of the roughly 34 multiple sclerosis patients. Broader study findings: No CDR3 amino acid sequences recurred among expanded clones across subjects, suggesting private repertoires in all groups.

The CDR3 is made up of 16 amino acids. V was shortened by 3 bases and J by 0 bases, with 14 bases between the two germline ends. Over 190 million TCR-beta sequences (from 15-18 subjects) were yielded by each sequencing run. TCRdb reanalysed the 5' RACE reads using MiXCR and keeps one entry per CDR3 protein. In the table there are around 70,000 distinct CDR3 sequences, roughly 5.5% of which are singletons. In regard to this clonotype: The target antigen is unknown.

The V and J genes are TRBV12-3 or TRBV12-4 and TRBJ1-2, with a tentative D call TRBD1 (5 bases). Sequencing was done on a sample of PBMCs. The receptor was derived from a woman aged 30 to 39 with multiple sclerosis. The CDR3 region has the DNA TGTGCCAGCAGTTTGGGGGGGATGGGGACTAACTATGGCTACACCTTC. This encodes CASSLGGMGTNYGYTF.